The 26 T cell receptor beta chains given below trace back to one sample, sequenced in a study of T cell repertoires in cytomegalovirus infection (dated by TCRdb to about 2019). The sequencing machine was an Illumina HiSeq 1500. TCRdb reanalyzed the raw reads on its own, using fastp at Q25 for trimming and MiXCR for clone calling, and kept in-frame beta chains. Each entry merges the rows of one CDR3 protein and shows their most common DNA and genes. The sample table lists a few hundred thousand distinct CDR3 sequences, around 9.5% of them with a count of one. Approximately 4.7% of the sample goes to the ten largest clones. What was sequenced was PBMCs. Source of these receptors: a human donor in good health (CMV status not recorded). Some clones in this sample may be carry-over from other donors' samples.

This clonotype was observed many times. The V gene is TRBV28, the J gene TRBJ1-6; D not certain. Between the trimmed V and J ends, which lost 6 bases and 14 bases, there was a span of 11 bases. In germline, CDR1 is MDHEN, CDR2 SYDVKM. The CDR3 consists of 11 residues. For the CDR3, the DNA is TGTGCCAGCAGAAAGGGAATCACCCTCCACTTT. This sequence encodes CASRKGITLHF.

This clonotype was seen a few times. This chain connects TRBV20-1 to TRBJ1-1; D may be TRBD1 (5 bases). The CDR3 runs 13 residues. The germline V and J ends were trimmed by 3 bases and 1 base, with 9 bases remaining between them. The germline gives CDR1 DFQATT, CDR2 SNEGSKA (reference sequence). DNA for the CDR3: TGCAGTGCTAGTAGGGGATCGAACACTGAAGCTTTCTTT. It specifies CSASRGSNTEAFF.

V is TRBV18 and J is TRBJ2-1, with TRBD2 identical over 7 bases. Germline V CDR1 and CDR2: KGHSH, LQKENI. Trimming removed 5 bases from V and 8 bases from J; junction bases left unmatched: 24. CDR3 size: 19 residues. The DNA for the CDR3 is TGTGCCAGCTCATTCACTAGGACCACGGGAGCGGGGTTATCCCATGAGCAGTTCTTC. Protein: CASSFTRTTGAGLSHEQFF.

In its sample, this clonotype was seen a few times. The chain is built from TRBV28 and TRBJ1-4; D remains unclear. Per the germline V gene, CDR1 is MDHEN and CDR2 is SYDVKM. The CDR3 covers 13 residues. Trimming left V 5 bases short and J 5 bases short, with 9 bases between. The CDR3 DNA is TGTGCCAGCAGTGGAAACAGAAATGAAAAACTGTTTTTT. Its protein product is CASSGNRNEKLFF.

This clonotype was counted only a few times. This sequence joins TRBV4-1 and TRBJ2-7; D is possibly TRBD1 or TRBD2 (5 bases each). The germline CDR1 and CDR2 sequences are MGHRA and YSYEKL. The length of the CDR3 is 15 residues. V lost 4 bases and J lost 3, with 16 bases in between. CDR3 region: CASSLRRDGDYEQYF. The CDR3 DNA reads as TGCGCCAGCAGCCTGCGCCGGGACGGAGACTACGAGCAGTACTTC.

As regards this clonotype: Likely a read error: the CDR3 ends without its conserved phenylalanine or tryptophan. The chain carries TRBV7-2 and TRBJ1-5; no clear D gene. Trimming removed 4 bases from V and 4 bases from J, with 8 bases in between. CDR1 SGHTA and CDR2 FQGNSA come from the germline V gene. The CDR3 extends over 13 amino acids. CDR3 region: CASSSKGNQPQHV. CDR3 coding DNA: TGTGCCAGCAGCTCTAAAGGAAATCAGCCCCAGCATGTT.

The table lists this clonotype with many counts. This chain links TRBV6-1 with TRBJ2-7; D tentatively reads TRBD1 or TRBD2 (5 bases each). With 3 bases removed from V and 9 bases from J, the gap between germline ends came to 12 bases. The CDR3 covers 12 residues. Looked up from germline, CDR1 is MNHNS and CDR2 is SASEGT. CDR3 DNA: TGTGCCAGCAGTGACCCCCATGGGGGGCAGTACTTC. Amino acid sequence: CASSDPHGGQYF.

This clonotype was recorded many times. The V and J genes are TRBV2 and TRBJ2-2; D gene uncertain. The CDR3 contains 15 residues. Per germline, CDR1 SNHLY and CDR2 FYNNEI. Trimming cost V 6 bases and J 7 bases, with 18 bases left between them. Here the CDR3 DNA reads TGTGCCAGCAGGGCCCGCCGGACGGAAGGCGGGGAGCTGTTTTTT. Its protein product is CASRARRTEGGELFF.

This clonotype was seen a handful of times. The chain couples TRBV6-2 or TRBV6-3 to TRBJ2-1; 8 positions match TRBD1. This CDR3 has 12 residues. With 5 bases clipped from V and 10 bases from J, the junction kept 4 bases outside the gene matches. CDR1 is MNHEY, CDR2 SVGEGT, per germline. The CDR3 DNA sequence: TGTGCCAGCAGTCTGACAGGGGAGGAGCAGTTCTTC. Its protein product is CASSLTGEEQFF.

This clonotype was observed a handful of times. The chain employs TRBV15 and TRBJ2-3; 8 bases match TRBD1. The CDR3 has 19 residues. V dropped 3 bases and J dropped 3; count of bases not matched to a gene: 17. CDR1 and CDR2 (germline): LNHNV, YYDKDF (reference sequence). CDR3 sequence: CATSRAPHRTGISTDTQYF. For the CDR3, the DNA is TGTGCCACCAGCAGGGCACCCCATCGGACAGGGATAAGTACAGATACGCAGTATTTT. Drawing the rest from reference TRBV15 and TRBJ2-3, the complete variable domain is DAMVIQNPRYQVTQFGKPVTLSCSQTLNHNVMYWYQQKSSQAPKLLFHYYDKDFNNEADTPDNFQSRRPNTSFCFLDIRSPGLGDTAMYLCATSRAPHRTGISTDTQYFGPGTRLTVL.

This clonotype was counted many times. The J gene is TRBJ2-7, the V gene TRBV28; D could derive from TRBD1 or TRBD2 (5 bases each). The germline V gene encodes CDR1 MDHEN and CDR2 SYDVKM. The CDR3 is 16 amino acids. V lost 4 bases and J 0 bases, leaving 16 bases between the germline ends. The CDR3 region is CASSSTGTYLSYEQYF. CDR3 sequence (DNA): TGTGCCAGCAGTTCCACCGGGACCTACCTCTCCTACGAGCAGTACTTC.

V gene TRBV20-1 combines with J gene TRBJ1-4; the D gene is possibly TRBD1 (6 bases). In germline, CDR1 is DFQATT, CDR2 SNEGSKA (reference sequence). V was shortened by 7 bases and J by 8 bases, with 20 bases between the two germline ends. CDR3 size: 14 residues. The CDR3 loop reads CSVIGDTPSEKLFF. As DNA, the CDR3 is TGCAGTGTGATAGGGGACACCCCCAGCGAAAAACTGTTTTTT.

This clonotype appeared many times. CDR3 nucleotides: TGTGCCAGCAGCCCCGGGGGAAACGGGGGGGCCAACGTCCTGACTTTC. Amino acid sequence: CASSPGGNGGANVLTF. The chain couples TRBV7-2 to TRBJ2-6; D might be TRBD2 (6 bases). Trimming pared 5 bases from V and 4 bases from J, leaving 15 bases between. CDR3 length: 16 residues. CDR1 is SGHTA and CDR2 is FQGNSA in the germline V gene.

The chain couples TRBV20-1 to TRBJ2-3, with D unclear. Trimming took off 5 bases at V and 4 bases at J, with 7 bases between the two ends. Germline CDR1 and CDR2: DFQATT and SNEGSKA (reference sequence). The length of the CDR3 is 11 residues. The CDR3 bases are TGCAGTGCTTCCTTGCCAGATACGCAGTATTTT. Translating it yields CSASLPDTQYF.

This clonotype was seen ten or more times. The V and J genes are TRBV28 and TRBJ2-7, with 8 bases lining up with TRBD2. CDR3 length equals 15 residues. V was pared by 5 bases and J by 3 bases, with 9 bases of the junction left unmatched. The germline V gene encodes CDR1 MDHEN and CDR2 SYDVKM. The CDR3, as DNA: TGTGCCAGCAGTCGATTTAGCGGGGCACACTACGAGCAGTACTTC. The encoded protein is CASSRFSGAHYEQYF. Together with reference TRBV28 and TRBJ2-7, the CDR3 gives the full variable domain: DVKVTQSSRYLVKRTGEKVFLECVQDMDHENMFWYRQDPGLGLRLIYFSYDVKMKEKGDIPEGYSVSREKKERFSLILESASTNQTSMYLCASSRFSGAHYEQYFGPGTRLTVT.

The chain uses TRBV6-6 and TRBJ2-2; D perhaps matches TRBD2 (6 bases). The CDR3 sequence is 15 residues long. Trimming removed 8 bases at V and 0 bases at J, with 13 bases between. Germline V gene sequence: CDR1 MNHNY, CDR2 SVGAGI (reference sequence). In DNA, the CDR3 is TGTGCCAGCGGTGGACTATTCGCGAACACCGGGGAGCTGTTTTTT. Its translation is CASGGLFANTGELFF.

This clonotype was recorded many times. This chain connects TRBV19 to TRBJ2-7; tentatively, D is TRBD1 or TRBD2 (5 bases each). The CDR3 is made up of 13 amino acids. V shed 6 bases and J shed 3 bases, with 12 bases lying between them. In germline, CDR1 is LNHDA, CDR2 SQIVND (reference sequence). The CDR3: CASRPGPGYEQYF. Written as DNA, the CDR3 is TGTGCCAGTAGGCCGGGACCGGGCTACGAGCAGTACTTC. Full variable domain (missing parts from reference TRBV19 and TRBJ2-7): DGGITQSPKYLFRKEGQNVTLSCEQNLNHDAMYWYRQDPGQGLRLIYYSQIVNDFQKGDIAEGYSVSREKKESFPLTVTSAQKNPTAFYLCASRPGPGYEQYFGPGTRLTVT.

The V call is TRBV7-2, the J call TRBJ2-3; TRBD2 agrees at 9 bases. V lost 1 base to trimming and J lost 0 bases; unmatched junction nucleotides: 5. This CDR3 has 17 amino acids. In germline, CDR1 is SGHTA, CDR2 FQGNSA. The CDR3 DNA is TGTGCCAGCAGCTTAGTCTCTAGCGGGGCTAGCACAGATACGCAGTATTTT. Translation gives CASSLVSSGASTDTQYF.

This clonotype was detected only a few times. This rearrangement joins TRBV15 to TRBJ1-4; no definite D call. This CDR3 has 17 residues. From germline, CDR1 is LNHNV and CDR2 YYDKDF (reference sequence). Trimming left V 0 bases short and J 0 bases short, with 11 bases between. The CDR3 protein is CATSRERATATNEKLFF. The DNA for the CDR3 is TGTGCCACCAGCAGAGAGAGGGCCACTGCAACTAATGAAAAACTGTTTTTT. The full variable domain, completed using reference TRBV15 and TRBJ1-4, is DAMVIQNPRYQVTQFGKPVTLSCSQTLNHNVMYWYQQKSSQAPKLLFHYYDKDFNNEADTPDNFQSRRPNTSFCFLDIRSPGLGDTAMYLCATSRERATATNEKLFFGSGTQLSVL.

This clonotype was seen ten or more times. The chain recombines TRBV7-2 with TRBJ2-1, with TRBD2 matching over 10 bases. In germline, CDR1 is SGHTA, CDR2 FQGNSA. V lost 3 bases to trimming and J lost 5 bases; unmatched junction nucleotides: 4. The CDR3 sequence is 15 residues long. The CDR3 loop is CASSFRTSGNNEQFF. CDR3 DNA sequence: TGTGCCAGCAGCTTTAGGACTAGCGGTAACAATGAGCAGTTCTTC.

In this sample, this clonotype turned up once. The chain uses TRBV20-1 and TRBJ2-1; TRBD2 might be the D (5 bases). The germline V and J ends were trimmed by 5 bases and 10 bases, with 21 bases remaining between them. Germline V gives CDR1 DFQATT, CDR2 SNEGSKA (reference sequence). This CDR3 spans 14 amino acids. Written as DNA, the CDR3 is TGCAGTGCTTACGAGGGAGTGAACTATTACGAGCAGTTCTTC. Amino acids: CSAYEGVNYYEQFF.

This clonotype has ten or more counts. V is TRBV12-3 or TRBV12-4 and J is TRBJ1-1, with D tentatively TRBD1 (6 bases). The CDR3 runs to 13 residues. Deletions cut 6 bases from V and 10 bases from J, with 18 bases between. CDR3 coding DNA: TGTGCCAGCAGCCCGTCGACAGGTTACGGAGCTTTCTTT. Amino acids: CASSPSTGYGAFF.

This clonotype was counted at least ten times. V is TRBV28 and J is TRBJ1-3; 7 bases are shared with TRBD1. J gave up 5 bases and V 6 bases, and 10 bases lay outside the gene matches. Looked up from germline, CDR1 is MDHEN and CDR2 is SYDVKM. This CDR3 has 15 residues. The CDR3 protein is CASSPTGTARNTIYF. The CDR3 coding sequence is TGTGCCAGCAGCCCTACCGGGACAGCGCGAAACACCATATATTTT.

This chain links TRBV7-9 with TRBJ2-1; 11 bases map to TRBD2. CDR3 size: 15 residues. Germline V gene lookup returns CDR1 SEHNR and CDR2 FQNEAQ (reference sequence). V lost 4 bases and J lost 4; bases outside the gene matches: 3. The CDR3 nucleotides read TGTGCCAGCAGCTCGACTAGCGGGATATACAATGAGCAGTTCTTC. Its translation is CASSSTSGIYNEQFF.

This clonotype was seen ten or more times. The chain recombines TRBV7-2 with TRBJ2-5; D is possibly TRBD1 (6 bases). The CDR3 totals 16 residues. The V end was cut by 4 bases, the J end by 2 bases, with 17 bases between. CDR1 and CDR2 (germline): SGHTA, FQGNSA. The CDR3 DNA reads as TGTGCCAGCAGCTCAGACTTGACAGGAACTCAAGAGACCCAGTACTTC. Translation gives CASSSDLTGTQETQYF.

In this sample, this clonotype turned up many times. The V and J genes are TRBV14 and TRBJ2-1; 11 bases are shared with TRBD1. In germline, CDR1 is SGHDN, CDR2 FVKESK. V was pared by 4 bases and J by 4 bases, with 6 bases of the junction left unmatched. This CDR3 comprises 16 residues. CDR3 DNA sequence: TGTGCCAGCAGCCCCGCGGGACAGGGGGAGTACAATGAGCAGTTCTTC. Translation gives CASSPAGQGEYNEQFF.